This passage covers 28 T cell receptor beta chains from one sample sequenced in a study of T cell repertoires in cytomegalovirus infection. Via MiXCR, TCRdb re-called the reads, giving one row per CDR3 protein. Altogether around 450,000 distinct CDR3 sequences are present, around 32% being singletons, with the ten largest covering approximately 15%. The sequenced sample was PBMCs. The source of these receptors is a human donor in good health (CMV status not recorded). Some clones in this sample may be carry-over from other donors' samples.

The CDR3 spells CASSYPWWRATNTEAFF. The CDR3 coding sequence is TGTGCCAGCAGTTACCCCTGGTGGAGGGCGACTAACACTGAAGCTTTCTTT. This sequence joins TRBV6-2 or TRBV6-3 and TRBJ1-1; no definite D call. The germline gives CDR1 MNHEY, CDR2 SVGEGT. The CDR3 consists of 17 residues. V lost 2 bases and J 2 bases, leaving 18 bases between the germline ends.

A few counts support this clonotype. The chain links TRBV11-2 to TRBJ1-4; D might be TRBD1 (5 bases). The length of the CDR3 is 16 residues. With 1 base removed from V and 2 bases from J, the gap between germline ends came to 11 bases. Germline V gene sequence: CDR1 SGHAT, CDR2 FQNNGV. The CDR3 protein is CASSLAMGTTNEKLFF. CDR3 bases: TGTGCCAGCAGCTTAGCCATGGGGACTACTAATGAAAAACTGTTTTTT. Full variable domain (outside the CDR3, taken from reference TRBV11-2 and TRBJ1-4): EAGVAQSPRYKIIEKRQSVAFWCNPISGHATLYWYQQILGQGPKLLIQFQNNGVVDDSQLPKDRFSAERLKGVDSTLKIQPAKLEDSAVYLCASSLAMGTTNEKLFFGSGTQLSVL.

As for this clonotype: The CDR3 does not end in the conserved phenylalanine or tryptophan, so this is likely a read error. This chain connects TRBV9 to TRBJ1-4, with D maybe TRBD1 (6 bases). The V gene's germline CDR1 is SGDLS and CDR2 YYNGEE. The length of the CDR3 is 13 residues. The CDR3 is CARRPTGAGKLFC. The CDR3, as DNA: TGTGCCCGCAGACCGACAGGTGCCGGGAAACTGTTTTGT.

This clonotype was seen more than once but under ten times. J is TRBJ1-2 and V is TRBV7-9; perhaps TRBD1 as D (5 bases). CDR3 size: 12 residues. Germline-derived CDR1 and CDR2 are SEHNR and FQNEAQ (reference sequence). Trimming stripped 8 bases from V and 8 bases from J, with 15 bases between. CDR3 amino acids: CASGRAGRGYTF. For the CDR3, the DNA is TGTGCCAGCGGGCGGGCGGGGCGAGGCTACACCTTC.

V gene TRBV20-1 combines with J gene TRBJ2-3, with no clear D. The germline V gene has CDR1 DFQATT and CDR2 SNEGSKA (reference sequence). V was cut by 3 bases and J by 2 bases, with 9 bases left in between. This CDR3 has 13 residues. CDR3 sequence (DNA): TGCAGTGCTAGGGGCGAAAACACAGATACGCAGTATTTT. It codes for CSARGENTDTQYF.

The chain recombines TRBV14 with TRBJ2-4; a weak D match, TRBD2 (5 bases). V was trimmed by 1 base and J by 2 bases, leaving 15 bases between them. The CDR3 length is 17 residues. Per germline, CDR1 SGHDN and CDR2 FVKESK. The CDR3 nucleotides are TGTGCCAGCAGCCAAGGTCTTCGTGCGGGTTCCAAAAACATTCAGTACTTC. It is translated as CASSQGLRAGSKNIQYF.

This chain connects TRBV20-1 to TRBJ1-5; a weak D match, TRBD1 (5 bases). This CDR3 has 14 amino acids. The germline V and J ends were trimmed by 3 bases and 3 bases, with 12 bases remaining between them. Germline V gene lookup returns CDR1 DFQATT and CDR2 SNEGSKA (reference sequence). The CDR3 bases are TGCAGTGCTAGGGGGGAAGTGGTCAATCAGCCCCAGCATTTT. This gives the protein CSARGEVVNQPQHF.

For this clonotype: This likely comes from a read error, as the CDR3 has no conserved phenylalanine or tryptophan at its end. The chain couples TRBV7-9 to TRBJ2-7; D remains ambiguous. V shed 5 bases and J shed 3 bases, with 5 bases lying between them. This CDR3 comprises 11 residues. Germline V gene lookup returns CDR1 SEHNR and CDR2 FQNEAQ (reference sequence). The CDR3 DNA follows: TGTGCCAGCAGCCCAGACTACGAGCAGTACCTC. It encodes CASSPDYEQYL.

The CDR3, as DNA: TGCAGTGCTAGAGATAGTGGTCGGACAGGGGGCTCCGAGCAGTACTTC. As protein: CSARDSGRTGGSEQYF. The chain links TRBV20-1 to TRBJ2-7; 11 bases agree with TRBD1. The germline V gene encodes CDR1 DFQATT and CDR2 SNEGSKA (reference sequence). After removal of 0 bases from V and 6 bases from J, the junction contained 10 bases not matched to a gene. CDR3 length: 16 residues.

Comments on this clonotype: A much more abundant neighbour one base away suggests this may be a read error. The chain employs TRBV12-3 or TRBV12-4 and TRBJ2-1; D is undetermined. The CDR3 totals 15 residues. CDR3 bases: TGTGCCAGCAGTCCCCAGAAGAACTCCTACAATGATCAGTTCTTC. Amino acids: CASSPQKNSYNDQFF.

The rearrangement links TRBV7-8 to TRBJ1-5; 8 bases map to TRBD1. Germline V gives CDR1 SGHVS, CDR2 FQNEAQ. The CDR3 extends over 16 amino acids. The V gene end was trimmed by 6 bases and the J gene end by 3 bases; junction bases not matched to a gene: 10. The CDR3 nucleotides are TGTGCCAGCAGTGTAGGGGCAGGGGGCCCCAATCAGCCCCAGCATTTT. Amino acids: CASSVGAGGPNQPQHF.

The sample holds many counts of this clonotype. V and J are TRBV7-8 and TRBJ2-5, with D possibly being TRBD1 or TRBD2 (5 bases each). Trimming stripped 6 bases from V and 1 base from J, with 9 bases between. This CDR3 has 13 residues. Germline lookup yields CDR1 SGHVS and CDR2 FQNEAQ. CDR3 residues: CASSWGFQETQYF. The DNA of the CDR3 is TGTGCCAGCAGTTGGGGGTTCCAAGAGACCCAGTACTTC.

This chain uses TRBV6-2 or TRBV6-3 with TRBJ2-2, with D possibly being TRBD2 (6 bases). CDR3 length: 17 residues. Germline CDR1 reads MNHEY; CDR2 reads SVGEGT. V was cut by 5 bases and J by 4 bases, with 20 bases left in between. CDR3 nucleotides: TGTGCCAGCAGTCCCCCAAGTACTAGCCGTTCCACCGGGGAGCTGTTTTTT. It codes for CASSPPSTSRSTGELFF.

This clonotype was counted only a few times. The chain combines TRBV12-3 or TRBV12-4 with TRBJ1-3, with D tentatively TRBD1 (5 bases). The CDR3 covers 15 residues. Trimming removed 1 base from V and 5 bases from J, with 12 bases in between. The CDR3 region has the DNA TGTGCCAGCAGTTTAGTGGGGCAGAAAAGAAACACCATATATTTT. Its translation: CASSLVGQKRNTIYF.

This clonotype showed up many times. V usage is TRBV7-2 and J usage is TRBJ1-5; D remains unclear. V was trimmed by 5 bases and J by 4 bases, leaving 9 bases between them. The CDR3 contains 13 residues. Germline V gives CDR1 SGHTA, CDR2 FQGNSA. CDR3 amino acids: CASSTLLNQPQHF. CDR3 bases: TGTGCCAGCAGCACCCTCCTTAATCAGCCCCAGCATTTT.

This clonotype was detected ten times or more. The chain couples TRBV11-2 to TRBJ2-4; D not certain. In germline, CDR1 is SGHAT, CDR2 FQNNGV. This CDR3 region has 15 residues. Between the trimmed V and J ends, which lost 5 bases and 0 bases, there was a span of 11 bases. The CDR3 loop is CASSPSNLAKNIQYF. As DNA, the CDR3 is TGTGCCAGCAGCCCCAGTAATTTAGCCAAAAACATTCAGTACTTC.

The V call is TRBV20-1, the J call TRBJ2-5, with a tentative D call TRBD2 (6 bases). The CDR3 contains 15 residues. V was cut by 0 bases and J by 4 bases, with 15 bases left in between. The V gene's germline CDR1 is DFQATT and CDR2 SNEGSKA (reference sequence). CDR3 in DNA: TGCAGTGCTAGAGATTGGGGCCACGGGGGAGAGACCCAGTACTTC. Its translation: CSARDWGHGGETQYF.

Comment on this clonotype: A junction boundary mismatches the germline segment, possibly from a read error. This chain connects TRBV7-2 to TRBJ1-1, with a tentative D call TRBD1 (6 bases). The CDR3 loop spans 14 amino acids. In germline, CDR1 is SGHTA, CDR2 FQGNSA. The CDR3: CASSKQGGNTEAVF. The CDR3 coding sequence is TGTGCCAGCAGCAAGCAAGGGGGTAACACGGAAGCTGTCTTT.

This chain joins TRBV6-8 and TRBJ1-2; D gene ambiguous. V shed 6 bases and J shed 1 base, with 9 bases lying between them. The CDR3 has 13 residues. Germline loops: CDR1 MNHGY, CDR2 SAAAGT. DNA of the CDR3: TGTGCCAGCAGGGAGGGCTATAACTATGGCTACACCTTC. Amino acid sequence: CASREGYNYGYTF.

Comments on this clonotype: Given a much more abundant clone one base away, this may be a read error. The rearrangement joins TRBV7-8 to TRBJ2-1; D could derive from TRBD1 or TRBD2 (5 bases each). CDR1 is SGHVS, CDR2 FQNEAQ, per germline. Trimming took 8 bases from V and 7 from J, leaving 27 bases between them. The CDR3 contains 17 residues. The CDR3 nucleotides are TGTGCCAGCGGCCCCCAGGCTATCCGGGGCTTCTGGAATGAGCAGTTCTTC. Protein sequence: CASGPQAIRGFWNEQFF.

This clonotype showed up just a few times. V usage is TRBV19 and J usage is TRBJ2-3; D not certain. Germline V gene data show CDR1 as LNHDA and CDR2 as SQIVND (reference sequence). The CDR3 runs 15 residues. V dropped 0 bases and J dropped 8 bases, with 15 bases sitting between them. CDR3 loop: CASSIDRVGASTQYF. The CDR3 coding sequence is TGTGCCAGTAGTATAGATCGGGTTGGCGCCAGTACGCAGTATTTT.

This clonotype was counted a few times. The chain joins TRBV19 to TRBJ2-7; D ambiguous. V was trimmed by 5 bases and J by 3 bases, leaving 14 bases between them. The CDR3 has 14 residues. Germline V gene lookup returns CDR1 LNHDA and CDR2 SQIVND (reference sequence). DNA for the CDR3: TGTGCCAGTAGTCCGTTAGGATTGGGCTACGAGCAGTACTTC. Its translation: CASSPLGLGYEQYF.

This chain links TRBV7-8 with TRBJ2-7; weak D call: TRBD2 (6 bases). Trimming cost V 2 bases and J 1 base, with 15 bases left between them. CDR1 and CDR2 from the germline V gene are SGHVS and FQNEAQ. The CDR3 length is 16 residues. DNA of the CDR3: TGTGCCAGCAGCTTATTTACCGGGAGAGATTCCTACGAGCAGTACTTC. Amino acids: CASSLFTGRDSYEQYF. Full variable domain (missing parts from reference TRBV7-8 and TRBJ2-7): GAGVSQSPRYKVAKRGQDVALRCDPISGHVSLFWYQQALGQGPEFLTYFQNEAQLDKSGLPSDRFFAERPEGSVSTLKIQRTQQEDSAVYLCASSLFTGRDSYEQYFGPGTRLTVT.

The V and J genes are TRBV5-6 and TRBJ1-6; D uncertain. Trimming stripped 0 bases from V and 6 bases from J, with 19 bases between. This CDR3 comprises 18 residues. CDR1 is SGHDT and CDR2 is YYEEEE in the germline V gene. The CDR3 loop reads CASSLALDWAGSNSPLHF. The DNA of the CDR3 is TGTGCCAGCAGCTTGGCCCTCGACTGGGCAGGCAGTAATTCACCCCTCCACTTT.

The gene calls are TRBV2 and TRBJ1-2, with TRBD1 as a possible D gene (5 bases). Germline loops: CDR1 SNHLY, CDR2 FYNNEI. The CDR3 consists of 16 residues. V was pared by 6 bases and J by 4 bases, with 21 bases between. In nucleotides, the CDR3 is TGTGCCAGCAGCGCTTCGGCGGACACAATCGGCTATGGCTACACCTTC. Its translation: CASSASADTIGYGYTF.

As DNA, the CDR3 is TGCAGTGCCCACGGGGACTTACGATACGAGCAGTACTTC. This translates into CSAHGDLRYEQYF. The chain carries TRBV20-1 and TRBJ2-7; a weak D match, TRBD2 (6 bases). V was trimmed by 6 bases and J by 4 bases, leaving 16 bases between them. CDR1 and CDR2 (germline): DFQATT, SNEGSKA (reference sequence). CDR3 length: 13 residues.

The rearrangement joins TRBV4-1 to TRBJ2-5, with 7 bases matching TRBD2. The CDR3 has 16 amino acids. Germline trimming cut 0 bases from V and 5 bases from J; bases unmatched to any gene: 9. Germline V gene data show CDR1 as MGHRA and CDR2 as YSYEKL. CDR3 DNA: TGCGCCAGCAGCCAAGAATACGCGGGGGTCACCGAGACCCAGTACTTC. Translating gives CASSQEYAGVTETQYF.

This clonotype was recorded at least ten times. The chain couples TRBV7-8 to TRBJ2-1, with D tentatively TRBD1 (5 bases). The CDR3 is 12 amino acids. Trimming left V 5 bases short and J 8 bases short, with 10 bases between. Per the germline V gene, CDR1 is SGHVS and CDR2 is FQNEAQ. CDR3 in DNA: TGTGCCAGCAGCCCAGGGTCTGATGAGCAGTTCTTC. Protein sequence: CASSPGSDEQFF.